The 6 T cell receptor beta chains below come from one sample, sequenced in a study of cytomegalovirus exposure and HLA in healthy donors. This PCR relied on a set of 60 Vbeta primers and 13 Jbeta primers. The protocol was immunoSEQ multiplex PCR, while the TCRdb copy is restricted to in-frame clones and leaves out a portion. The sample lists about 160,000 clones, around 83% seen once, with roughly 4.5% in the top ten. The sample consisted of PBMCs. The receptor set was obtained from a man between 50 and 59 years old in good health and CMV-seropositive.

V is TRBV7-8 and J is TRBJ2-5; D gene ambiguous. V was pared by 5 bases and J by 11 bases, with 18 bases between. The germline CDR1 and CDR2 sequences are SGHVS and FQNEAQ. This CDR3 comprises 13 residues. The CDR3 DNA reads as TGTGCCAGCAGCACCTCGACTGGCTCAGAGCAGTACTTC. This codes for CASSTSTGSEQYF.

The chain employs TRBV6-6 and TRBJ1-4; D unclear. This CDR3 contains 13 residues. Germline-derived CDR1 and CDR2 are MNHNY and SVGAGI (reference sequence). Trimming shortened V by 9 bases and J by 5 bases, and 13 bases separated the two germline ends. The CDR3 is CASALRRNEKLFF. The CDR3 bases are TGTGCCAGTGCACTCAGGAGGAATGAAAAACTGTTTTTT.

The rearrangement uses TRBV6-1 and TRBJ1-1; 11 nucleotides line up with TRBD1. CDR3 length: 14 residues. V was clipped by 5 bases and J by 3 bases; unmatched bases: 2. Per the germline V gene, CDR1 is MNHNS and CDR2 is SASEGT. This CDR3 is CASSRDRGYTEAFF. The CDR3 DNA follows: TGTGCCAGCAGTCGGGACAGGGGGTACACTGAAGCTTTCTTT.

The CDR3 spells CATSRDLTRDEQYF. CDR3 coding DNA: TGTGCCACCAGCAGAGATTTAACCCGGGACGAGCAGTACTTC. The chain employs TRBV15 and TRBJ2-7; D is undetermined. The V end was cut by 0 bases, the J end by 5 bases, with 11 bases between. The CDR3 spans 14 residues. Germline V gene sequence: CDR1 LNHNV, CDR2 YYDKDF (reference sequence).

Only one count was recorded for this clone. The chain is built from TRBV15 and TRBJ2-3; D call uncertain. V lost 1 base to trimming and J lost 2 bases, with 7 bases between them. The CDR3 is 14 amino acids. Germline CDR1 reads LNHNV; CDR2 reads YYDKDF (reference sequence). In DNA form, the CDR3 reads TGTGCCACCAGCAGAGCTAGTTACACAGATACGCAGTATTTT. This translates into CATSRASYTDTQYF.

The chain has TRBV15 and TRBJ2-2, with D maybe TRBD1 (5 bases). The length of the CDR3 is 15 residues. V was cut by 0 bases and J by 5 bases, with 10 bases left in between. Germline CDR1 reads LNHNV; CDR2 reads YYDKDF (reference sequence). CDR3 DNA: TGTGCCACCAGCAGAGAAACTCAGGGAACCGGGGAGCTGTTTTTT. It encodes CATSRETQGTGELFF.